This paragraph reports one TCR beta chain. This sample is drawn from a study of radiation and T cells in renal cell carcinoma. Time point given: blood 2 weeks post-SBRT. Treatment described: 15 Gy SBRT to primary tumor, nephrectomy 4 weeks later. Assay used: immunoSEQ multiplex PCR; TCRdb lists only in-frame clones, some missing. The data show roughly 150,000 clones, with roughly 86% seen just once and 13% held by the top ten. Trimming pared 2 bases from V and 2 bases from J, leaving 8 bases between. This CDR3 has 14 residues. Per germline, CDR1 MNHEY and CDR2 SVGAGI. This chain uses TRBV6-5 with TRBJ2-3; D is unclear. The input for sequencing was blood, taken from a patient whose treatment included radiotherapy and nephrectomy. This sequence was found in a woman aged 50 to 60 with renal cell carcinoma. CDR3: CASSYRWDTDTQYF. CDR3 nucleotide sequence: TGTGCCAGCAGTTACAGGTGGGACACAGATACGCAGTATTTT.